This is a list of T cell receptor beta chains from one sample in a study of blood T cell repertoires in COVID-19. Sequenced by immunoSEQ multiplex PCR; TCRdb stores in-frame clones only, minus some. This sample yields around 78,000 clones, of which over 80% are seen a single time; 18% belongs to the top ten. Sequences were obtained from peripheral blood. The receptors come from a human donor in a cohort sampled during active COVID-19. Each CDR3 is given with its conserved first and last residue. The D gene is left open where the match is weak. Clone size, where shown, is once, few, many, or a class for clones that have expanded.

TRBJ2-7 | NA | TRBD2 | TRBV4-2 | CASSQELAGGYEQYF | TGTGCCAGCAGCCAAGAACTAGCGGGGGGATACGAGCAGTACTTC
TRBJ2-1 | few | TRBD2 | TRBV18 | CASSPLAGGPDEQFF | TGTGCCAGCTCACCACTAGCGGGGGGGCCCGATGAGCAGTTCTTC
TRBJ2-4 | NA | NA | TRBV5-1 | CASTMEPGALGIQYF | TGCGCCAGCACCATGGAACCGGGAGCCTTAGGCATTCAGTACTTC
TRBJ1-5 | NA | NA | TRBV6-5 | CASSPGGQPQHF | TGTGCCAGCAGTCCGGGGGGTCAGCCCCAGCATTTT
TRBJ2-5 | NA | TRBD1 | TRBV24-1 | CAMDRGRETQYF | TGTGCCATGGACAGGGGAAGGGAGACCCAGTACTTC
TRBJ1-5 | few | TRBD1 | TRBV7-9 | CASSGQGGSNQPQHF | TGTGCCAGCAGCGGACAGGGCGGGAGCAATCAGCCCCAGCATTTT
TRBJ2-7 | NA | TRBD1 | TRBV7-9 | CASSSGQGVYF | TGTGCCAGCAGCTCGGGACAGGGGGTGTACTTC
TRBJ2-7 | NA | TRBD1 | TRBV29-1 | CSVEGAGGSYEQYF | TGCAGCGTTGAAGGTGCAGGGGGCTCCTACGAGCAGTACTTC
TRBJ2-3 | hyperexpanded | TRBD2 | TRBV15 | CATSRDTLAGVVGDTQYF | TGTGCCACCAGCAGAGATACCCTAGCGGGGGTGGTAGGAGATACGCAGTATTTT
TRBJ2-1 | NA | TRBD1 | TRBV18 | CASSGQGSYNEQFF | TGTGCCAGCTCGGGACAGGGATCCTACAATGAGCAGTTCTTC
TRBJ2-7 | NA | NA | TRBV12-5 | CASGLVQGRPYEQYF | TGTGCTAGTGGTTTGGTACAGGGACGGCCCTACGAGCAGTACTTC
TRBJ2-4 | NA | TRBD1 | TRBV4-1 | CASSQALRGGTGPIQYF | TGCGCCAGCAGCCAAGCTTTACGTGGGGGGACAGGGCCCATTCAGTACTTC
TRBJ1-2 | NA | NA | TRBV2 | CASSESVTGQRTGGYTF | TGTGCCAGCAGTGAATCGGTTACAGGCCAAAGGACCGGTGGCTACACCTTC
TRBJ2-7 | NA | TRBD1 | TRBV5-4 | CASRRDRGIAYEQYF | TGTGCCAGCAGGAGGGACAGGGGGATTGCCTACGAGCAGTACTTC
TRBJ2-1 | NA | TRBD1 | TRBV4-3 | CASSQDQTGGRYNEQFF | TGCGCCAGCAGCCAAGACCAAACAGGGGGGCGATACAATGAGCAGTTCTTC
TRBJ1-2 | NA | NA | TRBV10-3 | CAITDQVITPYGYTF | TGTGCCATCACAGATCAGGTCATCACCCCGTATGGCTACACCTTC
TRBJ2-7 | once | TRBD1 | TRBV6-6 | CASSYPGQGAYEQYF | TGTGCCAGCAGTTACCCGGGACAGGGGGCTTACGAGCAGTACTTC
TRBJ1-3 | few | NA | TRBV5-1 | CASSLDQGYGNTIYF | TGCGCCAGCAGCTTGGACCAGGGTTATGGAAACACCATATATTTT